This TCR beta chain was observed in a study of cytomegalovirus exposure and HLA in healthy donors. For the study at large: Around 77% of approximately 400 genotyped donors fell in the Caucasian-associated ancestry cluster.

Comments on this clone: Its specificity is not known.

PCR amplification relied on 60 Vbeta primers (plus 13 Jbeta primers). Sequenced by immunoSEQ multiplex PCR; TCRdb stores in-frame clones only, minus some. Of about 99,000 clones in the sample, around three quarters were seen once. Study results and caveats: The study designated roughly 160 TCR beta chains cytomegalovirus-associated. More clonal expansion characterized HLA-associated TCR beta chains than equally common others in a later analysis.

CDR3 length: 16 residues. The germline CDR1 and CDR2 sequences are SGHDT and YYEEEE. Germline trimming cut 4 bases from V and 0 bases from J; bases unmatched to any gene: 9. V usage is TRBV5-6 and J usage is TRBJ1-2; 7 bases agree with TRBD1. Sequenced input: PBMCs. This sequence was found in a male donor in good health and CMV-seropositive. CDR3 in amino acids: CASSLPDRATNYGYTF. As DNA, the CDR3 is TGTGCCAGCAGCCTACCCGACAGGGCGACTAACTATGGCTACACCTTC.